The rows below give T cell receptor beta chains drawn from one sample of a study of blood T cell repertoires in COVID-19. TCRdb's table, derived via immunoSEQ multiplex PCR, lists solely in-frame clones and lacks some. Among over 250,000 clones listed, 80% to 90% were seen once. Sequenced sample: peripheral blood. The receptors were sampled from a woman between 45 and 65 years old with acute or convalescent COVID-19. The CDR3 runs from the conserved cysteine through the conserved F or W. D genes are given only for firm matches. For some rows the clone size is stated as once, few or many, or as a class when expanded; others skip it.

J gene,V gene,clone size,D gene,CDR3 protein,CDR3 DNA
TRBJ2-3,TRBV7-3,NA,TRBD2,CASSPGSSGFTDTQYF,TGTGCCAGCAGCCCCGGTAGTAGCGGGTTCACAGATACGCAGTATTTT
TRBJ2-2,TRBV13,NA,TRBD1,CASSFSFTGGDTGELFF,TGTGCCAGCAGCTTCTCATTCACAGGGGGCGACACCGGGGAGCTGTTTTTT
TRBJ1-2,TRBV29-1,NA,NA,CSDNGGFGYTF,TGCAGCGACAACGGAGGTTTTGGCTACACCTTC
TRBJ1-2,TRBV11-2,few,NA,CASSLAGGYGYTF,TGTGCCAGCAGCTTAGCCGGGGGCTATGGCTACACCTTC
TRBJ2-7,TRBV4-1,NA,TRBD2,CASSHGGGGRPYEQYF,TGCGCCAGCAGCCACGGCGGGGGGGGTAGACCCTACGAGCAGTACTTC
TRBJ1-4,TRBV5-4,NA,TRBD1,CASSGGGTGTATNEKLFF,TGTGCCAGCAGCGGGGGCGGGACAGGTACCGCAACTAATGAAAAACTGTTTTTT
TRBJ1-2,TRBV29-1,NA,NA,CSAGDQLNYGYTF,TGCAGCGCCGGGGATCAGCTTAACTATGGCTACACCTTC
TRBJ2-3,TRBV24-1,NA,NA,CATRAGSTDTQYF,TGTGCCACCAGGGCGGGTAGCACAGATACGCAGTATTTT
TRBJ1-2,TRBV28,NA,NA,CASSMNRETYYGYTF,TGTGCCAGCAGTATGAACAGGGAAACATATTATGGCTACACCTTC
TRBJ2-1,TRBV6-5,NA,TRBD1,CASRGTGHTYNEQFF,TGTGCCAGCAGGGGGACAGGACATACCTACAATGAGCAGTTCTTC
TRBJ2-3,TRBV21-1,NA,NA,CASRDHCSGASTDTQYF,TGTGCCAGCAGGGACCACTGTAGCGGGGCTAGCACAGATACGCAGTATTTT
TRBJ2-7,TRBV5-1,NA,TRBD2,CASSANPTSGSSPYEQYF,TGCGCCAGCAGCGCGAACCCTACTAGCGGGAGTTCCCCCTACGAGCAGTACTTC
TRBJ2-7,TRBV7-2,NA,TRBD2,CASSSRAGGTYEQYF,TGTGCCAGCAGCTCCAGAGCGGGAGGGACCTACGAGCAGTACTTC
TRBJ2-7,TRBV5-1,NA,TRBD2,CASSGGTSGRYEQYF,TGCGCCAGCAGCGGAGGGACTAGCGGGAGATACGAGCAGTACTTC
TRBJ1-1,TRBV30,once,NA,CAWSPTPGVTAFF,TGTGCCTGGAGTCCTACTCCGGGGGTGACAGCTTTCTTT
TRBJ2-1,TRBV6-4,few,TRBD2,CASSDWTSGSRNEQFF,TGTGCCAGCAGTGACTGGACTAGCGGGAGTAGGAATGAGCAGTTCTTC